This TCR beta chain was sequenced in a study of response to subunit inactivated influenza vaccine. Points from the study as a whole: Few additional T cells are recruited per seasonal influenza vaccination, authors suggested.

The CDR3 contains 15 residues. Trimming at V came to 4 bases and at J to 6 bases, leaving 8 bases not matched to a gene. Germline values: CDR1 MNHNS, CDR2 SASEGT. The sample holds a few counts of this clonotype. Its cognate antigen is unknown. TCRdb independently ran MiXCR on the RT-PCR reads; one entry per CDR3 protein. The sample lists about 500,000 distinct CDR3 sequences, 10% to 15% occurring once. This specimen was PBMCs from blood, taken 40 to 50 days after vaccination. This receptor was taken from a man aged 50 to 60 who received an inactivated influenza vaccine. The gene calls are TRBV6-1 and TRBJ1-2, with 10 nucleotides matching TRBD1. CDR3 sequence (DNA): TGTGCCAGCAGTGCGACGACAGGGGGCTTAGATGGCTACACCTTC. This encodes CASSATTGGLDGYTF.